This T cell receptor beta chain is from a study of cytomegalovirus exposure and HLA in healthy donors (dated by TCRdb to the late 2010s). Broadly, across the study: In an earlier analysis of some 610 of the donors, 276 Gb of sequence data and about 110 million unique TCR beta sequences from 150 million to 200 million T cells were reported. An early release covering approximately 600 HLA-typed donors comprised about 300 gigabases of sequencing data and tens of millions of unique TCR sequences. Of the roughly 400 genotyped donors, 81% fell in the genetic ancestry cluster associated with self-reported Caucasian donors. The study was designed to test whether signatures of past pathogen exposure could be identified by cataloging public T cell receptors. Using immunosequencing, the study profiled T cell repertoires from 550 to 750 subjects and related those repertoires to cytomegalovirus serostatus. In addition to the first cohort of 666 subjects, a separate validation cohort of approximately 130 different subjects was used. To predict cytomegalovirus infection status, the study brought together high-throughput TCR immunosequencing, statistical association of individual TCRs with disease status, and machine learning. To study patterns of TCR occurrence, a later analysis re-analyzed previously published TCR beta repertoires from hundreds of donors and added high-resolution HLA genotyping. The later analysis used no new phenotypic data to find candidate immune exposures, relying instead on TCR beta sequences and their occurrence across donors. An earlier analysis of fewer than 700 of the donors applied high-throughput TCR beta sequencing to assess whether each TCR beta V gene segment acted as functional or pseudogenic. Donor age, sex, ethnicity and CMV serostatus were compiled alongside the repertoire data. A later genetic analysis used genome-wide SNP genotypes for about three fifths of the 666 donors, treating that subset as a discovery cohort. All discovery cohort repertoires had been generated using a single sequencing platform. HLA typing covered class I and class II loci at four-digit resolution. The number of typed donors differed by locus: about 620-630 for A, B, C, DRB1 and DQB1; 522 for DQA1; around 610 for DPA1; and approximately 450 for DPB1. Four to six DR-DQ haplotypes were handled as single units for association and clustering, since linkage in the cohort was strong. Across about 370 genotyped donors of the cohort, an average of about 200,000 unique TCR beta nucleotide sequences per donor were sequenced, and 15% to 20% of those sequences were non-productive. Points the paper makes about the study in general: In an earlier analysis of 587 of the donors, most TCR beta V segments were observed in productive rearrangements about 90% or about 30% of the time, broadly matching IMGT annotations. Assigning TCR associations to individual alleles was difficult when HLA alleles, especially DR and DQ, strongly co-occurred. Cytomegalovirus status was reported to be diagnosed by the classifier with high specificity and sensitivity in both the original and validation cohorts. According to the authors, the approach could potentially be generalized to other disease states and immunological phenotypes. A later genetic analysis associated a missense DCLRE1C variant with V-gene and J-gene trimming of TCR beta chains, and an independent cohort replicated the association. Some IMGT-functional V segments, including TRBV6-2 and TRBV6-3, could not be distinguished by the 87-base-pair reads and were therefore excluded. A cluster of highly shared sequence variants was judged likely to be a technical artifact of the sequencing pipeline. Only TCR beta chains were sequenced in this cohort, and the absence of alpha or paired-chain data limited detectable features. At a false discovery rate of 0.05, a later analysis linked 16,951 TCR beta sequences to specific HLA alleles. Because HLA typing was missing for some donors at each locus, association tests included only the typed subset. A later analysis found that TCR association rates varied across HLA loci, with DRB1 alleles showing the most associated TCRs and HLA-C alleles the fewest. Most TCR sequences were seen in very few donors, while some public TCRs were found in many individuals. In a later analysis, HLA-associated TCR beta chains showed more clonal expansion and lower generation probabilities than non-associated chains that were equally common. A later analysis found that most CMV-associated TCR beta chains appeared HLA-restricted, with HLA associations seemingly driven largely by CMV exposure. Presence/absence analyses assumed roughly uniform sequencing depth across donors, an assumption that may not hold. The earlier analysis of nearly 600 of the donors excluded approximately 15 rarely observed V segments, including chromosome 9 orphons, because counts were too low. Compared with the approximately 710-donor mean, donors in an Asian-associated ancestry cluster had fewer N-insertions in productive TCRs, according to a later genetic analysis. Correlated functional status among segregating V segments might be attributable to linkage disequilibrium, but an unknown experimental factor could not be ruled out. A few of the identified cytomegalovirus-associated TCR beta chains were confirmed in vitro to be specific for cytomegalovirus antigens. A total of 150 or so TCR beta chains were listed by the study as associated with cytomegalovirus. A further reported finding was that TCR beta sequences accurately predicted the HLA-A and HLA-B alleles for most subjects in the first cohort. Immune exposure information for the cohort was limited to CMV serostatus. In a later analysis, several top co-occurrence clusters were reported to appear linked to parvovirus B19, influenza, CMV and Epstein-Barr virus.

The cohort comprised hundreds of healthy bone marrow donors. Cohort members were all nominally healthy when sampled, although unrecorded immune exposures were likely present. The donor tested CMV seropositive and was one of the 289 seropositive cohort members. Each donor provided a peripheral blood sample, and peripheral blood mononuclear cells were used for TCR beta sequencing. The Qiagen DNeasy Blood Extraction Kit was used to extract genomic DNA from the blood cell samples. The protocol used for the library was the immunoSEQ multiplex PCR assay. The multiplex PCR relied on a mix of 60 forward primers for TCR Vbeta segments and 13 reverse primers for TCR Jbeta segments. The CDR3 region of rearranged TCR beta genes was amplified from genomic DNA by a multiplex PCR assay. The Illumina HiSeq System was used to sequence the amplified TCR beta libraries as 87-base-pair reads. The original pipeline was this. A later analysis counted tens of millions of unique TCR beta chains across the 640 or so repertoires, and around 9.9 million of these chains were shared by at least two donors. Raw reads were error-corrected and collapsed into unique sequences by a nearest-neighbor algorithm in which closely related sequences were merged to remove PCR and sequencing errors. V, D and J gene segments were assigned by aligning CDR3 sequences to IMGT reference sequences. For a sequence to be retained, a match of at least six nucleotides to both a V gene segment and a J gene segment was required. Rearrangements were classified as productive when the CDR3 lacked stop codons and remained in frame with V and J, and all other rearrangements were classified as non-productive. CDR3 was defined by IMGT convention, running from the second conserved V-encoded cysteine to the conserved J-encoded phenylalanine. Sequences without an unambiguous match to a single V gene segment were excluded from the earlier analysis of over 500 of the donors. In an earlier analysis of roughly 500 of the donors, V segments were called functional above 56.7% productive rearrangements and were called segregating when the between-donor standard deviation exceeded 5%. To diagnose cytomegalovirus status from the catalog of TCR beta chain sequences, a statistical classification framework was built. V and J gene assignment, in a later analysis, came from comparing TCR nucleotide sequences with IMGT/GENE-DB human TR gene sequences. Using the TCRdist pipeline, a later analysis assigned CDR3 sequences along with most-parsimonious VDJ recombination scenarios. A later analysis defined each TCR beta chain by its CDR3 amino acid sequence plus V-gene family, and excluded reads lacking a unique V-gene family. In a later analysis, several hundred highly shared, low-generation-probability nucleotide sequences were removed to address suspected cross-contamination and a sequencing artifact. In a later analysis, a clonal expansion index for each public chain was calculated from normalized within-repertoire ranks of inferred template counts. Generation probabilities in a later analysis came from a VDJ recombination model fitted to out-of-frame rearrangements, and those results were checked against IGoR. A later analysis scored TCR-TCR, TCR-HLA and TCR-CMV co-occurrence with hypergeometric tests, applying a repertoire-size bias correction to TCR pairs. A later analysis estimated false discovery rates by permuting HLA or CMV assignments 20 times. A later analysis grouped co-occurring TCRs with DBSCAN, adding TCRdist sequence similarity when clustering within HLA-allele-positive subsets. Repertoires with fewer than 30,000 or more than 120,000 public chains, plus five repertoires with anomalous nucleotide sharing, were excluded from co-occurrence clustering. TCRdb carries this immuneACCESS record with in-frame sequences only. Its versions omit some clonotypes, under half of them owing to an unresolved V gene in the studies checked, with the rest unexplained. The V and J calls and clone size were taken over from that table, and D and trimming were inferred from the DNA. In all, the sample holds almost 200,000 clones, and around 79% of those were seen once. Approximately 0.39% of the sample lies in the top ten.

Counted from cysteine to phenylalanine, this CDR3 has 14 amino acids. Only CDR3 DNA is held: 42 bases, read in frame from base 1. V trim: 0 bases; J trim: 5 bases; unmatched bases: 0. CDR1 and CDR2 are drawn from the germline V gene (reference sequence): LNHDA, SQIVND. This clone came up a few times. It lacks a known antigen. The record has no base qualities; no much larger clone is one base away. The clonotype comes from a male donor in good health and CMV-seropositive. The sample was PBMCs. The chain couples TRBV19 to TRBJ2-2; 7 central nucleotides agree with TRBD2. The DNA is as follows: TGTGCCAGTAGTATAGAGCGGGGGACCGGGGAGCTGTTTTTT. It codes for CASSIERGTGELFF.